The present T cell receptor beta chain was sequenced within a study of blood T cells in healthy people across ages. General study results and limits: The diversity estimates, figures obtained from one million T cells, were considered underestimates.

A J-beta primer mix and a sample-barcoded 5' primer were used in a second PCR of about 7 to 11 cycles. TCRdb reprocessed the 5' RACE reads via MiXCR and lists one record per CDR3 protein. Altogether more than 500,000 distinct CDR3 sequences are present, about 26% being singletons, with the ten largest covering around a sixth. The germline V gene has CDR1 SEHNR and CDR2 FQNEAQ (reference sequence). Deletions cut 5 bases from V and 5 bases from J, with 18 bases between. This CDR3 is 15 amino acids long. This clonotype was detected only a few times. Its target is unknown. In each sample, at least 6.5 million PBMCs were isolated.

Sequenced: blood. This rearrangement joins TRBV7-9 to TRBJ2-5; D perhaps matches TRBD2 (5 bases). The TCR originated in a woman aged 70-85 years in good health. CDR3: CASSPRGRRRETQYF. The CDR3 DNA is TGTGCCAGCAGCCCACGGGGAAGACGTCGGGAGACCCAGTACTTC.